This T cell receptor beta chain was retrieved from a study of beta chain features in type 1 diabetes. The study reverse transcribed the entire isolated RNA, so it sequenced expressed TCRB transcripts. Data came from immunoSEQ multiplex PCR; TCRdb stores just in-frame clones and leaves some out. The sample contains 680,000 or so clones, 15% to 19% of which appear only once. Trimming took 6 bases from V and 1 from J, leaving 1 base between them. The CDR3 has 11 amino acids. Germline assignment: CDR1 ENHRY and CDR2 SYGVKD. A few counts support this clone. Other nucleotide sequences in the sample specify the same CDR3.

The chain carries TRBV10-3 and TRBJ2-1, with D unclear. The sequenced sample consisted of naive CD4+ T cells from blood. This clonotype originated in a man aged 18 to 35 in good health. Here the CDR3 reads CAIRSYNEQFF. The CDR3 nucleotides read TGTGCCATCAGATCCTACAATGAGCAGTTCTTC.